Below are 4 T cell receptor beta chains sequenced from a single sample in a study of CD8 T cells in Susac syndrome. cDNA came from 0.5 to 1 ug RNA primed by random hexamers. TCRdb re-called the immunoSEQ multiplex PCR reads with MiXCR, one entry per CDR3 protein. The repertoire holds approximately 100,000 distinct CDR3 sequences, with 92% as singletons. Material for sequencing was CD4+ T cells from PBMCs. Source of these receptors: a human donor in good health.

The CDR3 loop reads CASTQSRGTYNEQFF. CDR3 nucleotide sequence: TGTGCCAGCACCCAGTCCCGGGGAACCTACAATGAGCAGTTCTTC. The genes are TRBV12-3 or TRBV12-4 and TRBJ2-1; D might be TRBD2 (5 bases). The CDR3 runs to 15 residues. Trimming shortened V by 7 bases and J by 2 bases, and 15 bases separated the two germline ends.

The V gene is TRBV14, the J gene TRBJ1-4, with 8 bases identical to TRBD1. Trimming at V came to 3 bases and at J to 5 bases, leaving 2 bases not matched to a gene. The CDR3 is 14 amino acids. Germline-derived CDR1 and CDR2 are SGHDN and FVKESK. Written as DNA, the CDR3 is TGTGCCAGCAGCCAGAGGACAGGGAATGAAAAACTGTTTTTT. Its translation is CASSQRTGNEKLFF.

This chain links TRBV19 with TRBJ2-2; TRBD1 or TRBD2 may be the D gene (5 bases each). The CDR3 extends over 14 amino acids. CDR1 is LNHDA, CDR2 SQIVND, per germline (reference sequence). Between the trimmed V and J ends, which lost 1 base and 6 bases, there was a span of 9 bases. Written as DNA, the CDR3 is TGTGCCAGTAGTATAGGCCGGGGACCCGGGGAGCTGTTTTTT. Protein: CASSIGRGPGELFF.

The rearrangement links TRBV7-9 to TRBJ1-2; D is ambiguous. CDR1 and CDR2 from the germline V gene are SEHNR and FQNEAQ (reference sequence). Between the trimmed V and J ends, which lost 0 bases and 5 bases, there was a span of 16 bases. The CDR3 runs 16 residues. The chain's CDR3 is CASSLATAGELYGYTF. CDR3 sequence (DNA): TGTGCCAGCAGCTTAGCGACGGCAGGCGAATTGTATGGCTACACCTTC.